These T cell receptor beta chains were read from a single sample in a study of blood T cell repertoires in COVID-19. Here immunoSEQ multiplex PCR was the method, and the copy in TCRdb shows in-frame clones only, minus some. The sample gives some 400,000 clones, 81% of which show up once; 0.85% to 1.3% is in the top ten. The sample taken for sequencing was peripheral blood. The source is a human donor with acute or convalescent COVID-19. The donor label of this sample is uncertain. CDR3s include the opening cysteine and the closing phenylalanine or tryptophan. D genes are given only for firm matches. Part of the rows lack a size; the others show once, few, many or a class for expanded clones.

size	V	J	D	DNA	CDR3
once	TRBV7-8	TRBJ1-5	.	TGTGCCAGCAGCATCAGGGGCCTAAGGGATCAGCCCCAGCATTTT	CASSIRGLRDQPQHF
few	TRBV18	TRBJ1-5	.	TGTGCCAGCTCACCAGAGGGAGGGGACACTCAGCCCCAGCATTTT	CASSPEGGDTQPQHF
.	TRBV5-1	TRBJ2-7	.	TGCGCCAGCAGCGTACAGGGTGGGGACTACGAGCAGTACTTC	CASSVQGGDYEQYF
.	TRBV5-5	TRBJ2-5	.	TGTGCCAGCAGCATACAGGGCGAAGAGACCCAGTACTTC	CASSIQGEETQYF
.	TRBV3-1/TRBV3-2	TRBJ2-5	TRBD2	TGTGCCAGCAGCCACTTAGCGGGAGGTAGGGAGACCCAGTACTTC	CASSHLAGGRETQYF
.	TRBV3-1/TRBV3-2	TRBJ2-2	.	TGTGCCAGCAGCCACTGGAGCAACACCGGGGAGCTGTTTTTT	CASSHWSNTGELFF
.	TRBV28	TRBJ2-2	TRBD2	TGTGCCAGCAGTTTTCGGGGGGGGACCGGGGAGCTGTTTTTT	CASSFRGGTGELFF
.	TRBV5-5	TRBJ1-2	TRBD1	TGTGCCAGCTCCGCCAAGTCGTTGGACAGGACTTTAACTATCGCCTATGGCTACACCTTC	CASSAKSLDRTLTIAYGYTF
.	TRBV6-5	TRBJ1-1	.	TGTGCCAGCAGTTTATTCAGAGGTTCTGAAGCTTTCTTT	CASSLFRGSEAFF
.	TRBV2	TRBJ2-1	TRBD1	TGTGCCAGCACCGCAGACAGGGGCCCCTACAATGAGCAGTTCTTC	CASTADRGPYNEQFF
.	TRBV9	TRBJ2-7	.	TGTGCCAGCAGCCCACGGGGACTGGGTGGGAACGAGCAGTACTTC	CASSPRGLGGNEQYF
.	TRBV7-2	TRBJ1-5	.	TGTGCCAGCAGCTTAGAGACAGGCAATAGCAATCAGCCCCAGCATTTT	CASSLETGNSNQPQHF
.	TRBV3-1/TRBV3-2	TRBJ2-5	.	TGTGCCAGCAGTTTCAAGGCGGGCCAGCTACAAGAGACCCAGTACTTC	CASSFKAGQLQETQYF
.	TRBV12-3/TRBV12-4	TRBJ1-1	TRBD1	TGTGCCAGCAAGGTGATTCCAGGGGGATTCGCTTTCTTT	CASKVIPGGFAFF
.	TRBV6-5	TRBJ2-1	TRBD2	TGTGCCAGCAGTTCATTAGCGGGGGGCCACTACAATGAGCAGTTCTTC	CASSSLAGGHYNEQFF
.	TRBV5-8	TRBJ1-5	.	TGTGCCAGCAGCTTCTTCGGGAGCCATCAGCCCCAGCATTTT	CASSFFGSHQPQHF
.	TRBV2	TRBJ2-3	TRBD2	TGTGCCAGCGGGGGAGGAGCGGGAGTCCTGGCAGATACGCAGTATTTT	CASGGGAGVLADTQYF
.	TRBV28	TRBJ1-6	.	TGTGCCAGCAGTTTGGAGGGGGGGGTAGCTAATTCACCCCTCCACTTT	CASSLEGGVANSPLHF
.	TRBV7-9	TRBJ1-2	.	TGTGCCAGCAGACTCCAGGACTATGGCTACACCTTC	CASRLQDYGYTF
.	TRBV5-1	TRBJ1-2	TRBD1	TGCGCCAGCAGCTCCGGGCGACGACAGGGAACCGAACTGCGGGGCTACACCTTC	CASSSGRRQGTELRGYTF
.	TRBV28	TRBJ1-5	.	TGTGCCAGCAGCCTCCGCAGGCAGCCCCAGCATTTT	CASSLRRQPQHF
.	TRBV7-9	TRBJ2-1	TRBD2	TGTGCCAGGGGGCGGCTAGCGGGGCCAAACTCCTACAATGAGCAGTTCTTC	CARGRLAGPNSYNEQFF
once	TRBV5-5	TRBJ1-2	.	TGTGCCAGCAGCTCACAGGTGAACTATGGCTACACCTTC	CASSSQVNYGYTF
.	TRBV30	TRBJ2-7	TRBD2	TGTGCCTGGAGTGTAAGGACGGGGGGGACCTACGAGCAGTACTTC	CAWSVRTGGTYEQYF
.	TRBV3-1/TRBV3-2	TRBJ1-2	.	TGTGCCAGCAGCCAAGGGCAAAATTTTTATGGCTACACCTTC	CASSQGQNFYGYTF